Below, 21 T cell receptor beta chains from the same sample are listed, as sequenced in a study of CD8 T cells in ankylosing spondylitis. Notes on the study in general: What appeared characteristic of ankylosing spondylitis blood was a TCR beta motif of under 10 highly homologous variants.

No antigen is known for these receptors. TCRdb independently ran MiXCR on the 5' RACE reads; one entry per CDR3 protein. The sample shows about 390,000 distinct CDR3 sequences, around 22% of them seen only once. Sequencing used blood, either unsorted or a sorted T cell fraction (not recorded which). The receptor set was obtained from a male donor with ankylosing spondylitis.

This clonotype has just a few counts. The CDR3 DNA reads TGTGCCAGCAGCGAGACCCAAGATGCGAATTCACCCCTCCACTTT. Translation: CASSETQDANSPLHF. The chain joins TRBV3-1 to TRBJ1-6; unclear D gene. The V end lost 5 bases, the J end lost 7 bases, and 15 bases lay between the germline ends. Germline CDR1 is LGHDT and CDR2 is YNNKEL (reference sequence). The CDR3 loop spans 15 amino acids.

Only a few counts were recorded for this clonotype. This chain connects TRBV5-1 to TRBJ2-7; 10 nucleotides line up with TRBD2. CDR1 and CDR2 (germline): SGHRS, YFSETQ. This CDR3 has 16 amino acids. V was pared by 0 bases and J by 3 bases, with 6 bases of the junction left unmatched. CDR3: CASSLEPSGSLYEQYF. DNA for the CDR3: TGCGCCAGCAGCTTGGAGCCTAGCGGGAGTCTCTACGAGCAGTACTTC.

CDR3: CASSFILAGNEQFF. The CDR3 DNA follows: TGCGCCAGCAGCTTTATACTAGCGGGTAATGAGCAGTTCTTC. The gene calls are TRBV5-1 and TRBJ2-1, with 9 positions matching TRBD2. In germline, CDR1 is SGHRS, CDR2 YFSETQ. With 2 bases clipped from V and 7 bases from J, the junction kept 4 bases outside the gene matches. The CDR3 extends over 14 amino acids.

J is TRBJ1-6 and V is TRBV28, with D tentatively TRBD1 (6 bases). Deletions cut 5 bases from V and 8 bases from J, with 13 bases between. Germline loops: CDR1 MDHEN, CDR2 SYDVKM. The CDR3 extends over 14 amino acids. The CDR3 DNA sequence: TGTGCCAGCAGTCTGCGAGGGGGTCATTCACCCCTCCACTTT. It encodes CASSLRGGHSPLHF.

This chain uses TRBV25-1 with TRBJ2-3; D gene uncertain. The CDR3 runs to 13 residues. V was pared by 6 bases and J by 3 bases, with 10 bases between. The germline gives CDR1 MGHDK, CDR2 SYGVNS. In DNA form, the CDR3 reads TGTGCCAGCAGGCTAGAAACTACAGATACGCAGTATTTT. It is translated as CASRLETTDTQYF.

The chain links TRBV28 to TRBJ1-4; tentatively, D is TRBD1 (5 bases). This CDR3 is built from 18 residues. The germline V and J ends were trimmed by 3 bases and 4 bases, with 21 bases remaining between them. Germline-derived CDR1 and CDR2 are MDHEN and SYDVKM. In DNA form, the CDR3 reads TGTGCCAGCAGTTTCTGGAGGCTGGTGGGGGACCGTAATGAAAAACTGTTTTTT. Its protein is CASSFWRLVGDRNEKLFF.

This clonotype was found once. The genes are TRBV20-1 and TRBJ2-7; a weak D match, TRBD1 (5 bases). Trimming took off 3 bases at V and 3 bases at J, with 12 bases between the two ends. The CDR3 length is 13 residues. CDR1 is DFQATT, CDR2 SNEGSKA, per germline (reference sequence). The DNA for the CDR3 is TGCAGTGCTAGCGCGCAGGGCCTCTACGAGCAGTACTTC. Translating gives CSASAQGLYEQYF.

V usage is TRBV19 and J usage is TRBJ2-7; 8 positions agree with TRBD1. The V segment lost 5 bases and the J segment 0 bases; nucleotides outside the gene matches: 6. CDR3 size: 15 residues. The germline V gene has CDR1 LNHDA and CDR2 SQIVND (reference sequence). The CDR3 protein is CASSARDRSSYEQYF. CDR3 sequence (DNA): TGTGCCAGTAGTGCCCGGGACAGGAGCTCCTACGAGCAGTACTTC.

V and J are TRBV20-1 and TRBJ2-3; a weak D match, TRBD1 (6 bases). CDR1 is DFQATT, CDR2 SNEGSKA, per germline (reference sequence). CDR3 length: 14 residues. The CDR3 coding sequence is TGCAGCCTATCCCAGGGGACGATGGGAGATACGCAGTATTTT. Encoded protein: CSLSQGTMGDTQYF.

This clonotype was recorded a few times. The chain employs TRBV29-1 and TRBJ2-1; TRBD1 matches at 8 bases. The CDR3 has 14 residues. Germline CDR1 SQVTM, CDR2 ANQGSEA. The trim removed 1 base at V and 8 bases at J, leaving 7 bases unmatched. The CDR3 region is CSVEAGQGGDEQFF. The CDR3 DNA follows: TGCAGCGTTGAAGCCGGACAGGGCGGGGATGAGCAGTTCTTC.

This clonotype was seen a few times. The V gene is TRBV5-1, the J gene TRBJ2-5, with TRBD1 identical over 8 bases. CDR3 length equals 14 residues. Trimming cost V 4 bases and J 5 bases; bases outside gene matches: 7. Germline CDR1 is SGHRS and CDR2 is YFSETQ. CDR3 in DNA: TGCGCCAGCAGCAAGCGGACAGGGTGGGAGACCCAGTACTTC. Its protein product is CASSKRTGWETQYF.

This clonotype showed up just a few times. The rearrangement links TRBV4-1 to TRBJ2-5; a weak D match, TRBD2 (5 bases). The V end lost 1 base, the J end lost 4 bases, and 7 bases lay between the germline ends. CDR3 length: 13 amino acids. CDR1 and CDR2 from the germline V gene are MGHRA and YSYEKL. This chain's CDR3 is CASSQGAGETQYF. The CDR3 DNA reads TGCGCCAGCAGCCAAGGGGCGGGAGAGACCCAGTACTTC.

This clonotype was counted between two and nine times. V gene TRBV6-1 combines with J gene TRBJ1-2; D is uncertain. Deletions cut 0 bases from V and 8 bases from J, with 19 bases between. Germline V lookup: CDR1 MNHNS, CDR2 SASEGT. The CDR3 length is 16 residues. The CDR3 here is CASSEALRQVMGGYTF. The CDR3 nucleotides are TGTGCCAGCAGTGAAGCGCTCAGGCAGGTGATGGGCGGCTACACCTTC.

This clonotype has a single count. The CDR3 loop reads CASSRVGNTQYF. CDR3 sequence (DNA): TGTGCCAGCAGCCGGGTGGGTAATACGCAGTATTTT. The gene calls are TRBV7-9 and TRBJ2-3, with D unclear. Germline CDR1 and CDR2: SEHNR and FQNEAQ (reference sequence). V gave up 5 bases and J gave up 7 bases, with 10 bases separating them. The CDR3 spans 12 residues.

This chain joins TRBV3-1 and TRBJ2-1; 11 bases are shared with TRBD2. The CDR3 has 16 residues. With V trimmed by 5 bases and J by 2 bases, 5 bases remained unmatched. Germline V gene lookup returns CDR1 LGHDT and CDR2 YNNKEL (reference sequence). CDR3 sequence: CASSLGLAGPYNEQFF. CDR3 in DNA: TGTGCCAGCAGCTTAGGACTAGCGGGTCCCTACAATGAGCAGTTCTTC.

The V and J genes are TRBV6-5 and TRBJ1-2, with D possibly TRBD1 on 5 matching bases. V was trimmed by 2 bases and J by 4 bases, leaving 14 bases between them. Germline CDR1 reads MNHEY; CDR2 reads SVGAGI. The CDR3 is 15 amino acids. The CDR3 reads CASSYGTSTGYGYTF. In nucleotides, the CDR3 is TGTGCCAGCAGTTACGGGACTTCAACGGGCTATGGCTACACCTTC.

V is TRBV19 and J is TRBJ2-5, with 8 nucleotides matching TRBD2. With V trimmed by 3 bases and J by 0 bases, 3 bases remained unmatched. The germline V gene encodes CDR1 LNHDA and CDR2 SQIVND (reference sequence). There are 15 residues in the CDR3. For the CDR3, the DNA is TGTGCCAGTAGTATTTGGACTAGCCACCAAGAGACCCAGTACTTC. This codes for CASSIWTSHQETQYF.

In this sample, this clonotype turned up a few times. CDR3 DNA sequence: TGTGCCAGCAGCTTCTCGCCTAGCGTACCTTCCTACGAGCAGTACTTC. Protein: CASSFSPSVPSYEQYF. V usage is TRBV7-2 and J usage is TRBJ2-7, with a tentative D call TRBD2 (6 bases). V was trimmed by 3 bases and J by 1 base, leaving 16 bases between them. Germline-derived CDR1 and CDR2 are SGHTA and FQGNSA. The CDR3 is made up of 16 amino acids.

The CDR3 is CASSANSITGGLAETQYF. CDR3 in DNA: TGCGCCAGCAGCGCGAACTCAATAACAGGGGGCCTTGCAGAGACCCAGTACTTC. The rearrangement joins TRBV5-1 to TRBJ2-5, with 9 nucleotides matching TRBD1. Germline CDR1 is SGHRS and CDR2 is YFSETQ. This CDR3 contains 18 residues. J was trimmed by 4 bases and V by 4 bases; bases with no gene match: 17.

The rearrangement joins TRBV7-9 to TRBJ2-4; no reliable D call. The germline V and J ends were trimmed by 5 bases and 10 bases, with 9 bases remaining between them. The CDR3 contains 11 residues. From germline, CDR1 is SEHNR and CDR2 FQNEAQ (reference sequence). CDR3 nucleotides: TGTGCCAGCAGCCCCTTAGAAATTCAGTACTTC. It encodes CASSPLEIQYF.

The CDR3 coding sequence is TGTGCCAGCAGCTTAACCCCCATCCTAGCGGGACCCCCTAGCACAGATACGCAGTATTTT. Translated, it gives CASSLTPILAGPPSTDTQYF. The gene calls are TRBV7-3 and TRBJ2-3; 9 positions agree with TRBD2. This CDR3 is built from 20 residues. Germline assignment: CDR1 SGHTA and CDR2 FQGTGA. V gave up 0 bases and J gave up 0 bases; unmatched junction bases: 13.